One and the same sample provided the 11 T cell receptor beta chains below, sequenced in a study of cytomegalovirus exposure and HLA in healthy donors. The study ran its PCR with 60 Vbeta and 13 Jbeta primers. The method was immunoSEQ multiplex PCR; TCRdb's version includes in-frame clones alone and lacks a portion of them. The data contain about 100,000 clones, 70% to 80% of them seen just once; the ten biggest clones take up more than 2%. The sample comprised PBMCs. The receptors were gathered from a man aged 18 to 29 in good health and CMV-seronegative.

The chain employs TRBV10-3 and TRBJ1-5, with 7 nucleotides matching TRBD1. CDR1 ENHRY and CDR2 SYGVKD come from the germline V gene. Germline trimming cut 6 bases from V and 3 bases from J; bases unmatched to any gene: 5. There are 14 residues in the CDR3. CDR3 DNA sequence: TGTGCCATCAGCCGGACAGGTGACAATCAGCCCCAGCATTTT. Residues: CAISRTGDNQPQHF.

V is TRBV28 and J is TRBJ2-5, with D maybe TRBD2 (5 bases). This CDR3 is built from 14 residues. Trimming pared 6 bases from V and 6 bases from J, leaving 17 bases between. Germline CDR1 is MDHEN and CDR2 is SYDVKM. CDR3 DNA: TGTGCCAGCAGGCTCCGGGCCGGGGAGAAGACCCAGTACTTC. Its translation: CASRLRAGEKTQYF.

This chain connects TRBV2 to TRBJ2-5; 8 bases map to TRBD1. Trimming at V came to 5 bases and at J to 3 bases, leaving 5 bases not matched to a gene. CDR3 length: 14 amino acids. Germline CDR1 and CDR2: SNHLY and FYNNEI. The CDR3 DNA sequence: TGTGCCAGCAGTAGTTGGACAGGGAAAGAGACCCAGTACTTC. Translated, it gives CASSSWTGKETQYF.

Remarks on this clone: Mismatch with germline at one junction end may stem from a read error. The V and J genes are TRBV7-9 and TRBJ1-1, with 7 bases fitting TRBD1. Germline CDR1 is SEHNR and CDR2 is FQNEAQ (reference sequence). The CDR3 extends over 14 amino acids. This chain's CDR3 is CSSSQEGQTEEAFF. The CDR3 DNA follows: TGTTCCAGCAGCCAAGAGGGACAGACCGAAGAAGCTTTCTTT. The full variable domain, completed using reference TRBV7-9 and TRBJ1-1, is DTGVSQNPRHKITKRGQNVTFRCDPISEHNRLYWYRQTLGQGPEFLTYFQNEAQLEKSRLLSDRFSAERPKGSFSTLEIQRTEQGDSAMYLCSSSQEGQTEEAFFGQGTRLTVV.

This clone was observed a handful of times. V gene TRBV19 combines with J gene TRBJ1-5, with TRBD1 identical over 7 bases. Germline assignment: CDR1 LNHDA and CDR2 SQIVND (reference sequence). Trimming at V came to 6 bases and at J to 2 bases, leaving 4 bases not matched to a gene. This CDR3 spans 14 amino acids. CDR3 region: CASRTTGGNQPQHF. CDR3 DNA: TGTGCCAGTAGAACCACAGGGGGCAATCAGCCCCAGCATTTT.

This clone was observed a few times. CDR3 coding DNA: TGCAGCGTTGACGACAGCTACACCTTC. Amino acid sequence: CSVDDSYTF. This sequence joins TRBV29-1 and TRBJ1-2; D call uncertain. This CDR3 is built from 9 residues. Germline CDR1 and CDR2: SQVTM and ANQGSEA. V was cut by 3 bases and J by 9 bases, with 5 bases left in between. The full variable domain, its missing parts supplied by reference TRBV29-1 and TRBJ1-2, is SAVISQKPSRDICQRGTSLTIQCQVDSQVTMMFWYRQQPGQSLTLIATANQGSEATYESGFVIDKFPISRPNLTFSTLTVSNMSPEDSSIYLCSVDDSYTFGSGTRLTVV.

The rearrangement joins TRBV28 to TRBJ1-4, with D perhaps matching TRBD1 (5 bases). The length of the CDR3 is 14 residues. The V gene's germline CDR1 is MDHEN and CDR2 SYDVKM. The V gene lost 5 bases and the J gene lost 7 bases, with 14 bases spanning the gap. The CDR3 here is CASSGAGEGEKLFF. The CDR3 DNA sequence: TGTGCCAGCAGTGGGGCGGGGGAGGGTGAAAAACTGTTTTTT.

The chain links TRBV5-1 to TRBJ2-5; 8 bases match TRBD1. The V gene end was trimmed by 4 bases and the J gene end by 2 bases; junction bases not matched to a gene: 7. The CDR3 spans 15 residues. Germline values: CDR1 SGHRS, CDR2 YFSETQ. The CDR3 loop is CASSTTGAVQETQYF. The CDR3 nucleotides are TGCGCCAGCAGCACGACAGGGGCTGTACAAGAGACCCAGTACTTC.

This clone came up a few times. The gene calls are TRBV6-5 and TRBJ2-1, with D perhaps matching TRBD2 (6 bases). CDR1 is MNHEY and CDR2 is SVGAGI in the germline V gene. V was pared by 6 bases and J by 10 bases, with 19 bases between. The CDR3 has 14 amino acids. In nucleotides, the CDR3 is TGTGCCAGCAGACCCGCGGGACTCCTTAGGGAGCAGTTCTTC. As protein: CASRPAGLLREQFF.

V gene TRBV27 combines with J gene TRBJ2-5, with D perhaps matching TRBD1 (7 bases). Germline V CDR1 and CDR2: MNHEY, SMNVEV (reference sequence). Trimming removed 6 bases at V and 4 bases at J, with 30 bases between. This CDR3 has 19 residues. The DNA of the CDR3 is TGTGCCAGCAGCCCACACCACCAACTCAAGACAGGGCGGGGAGAGACCCAGTACTTC. This sequence encodes CASSPHHQLKTGRGETQYF.

This clone was observed once. The chain uses TRBV5-1 and TRBJ1-2; D remains ambiguous. The CDR3 has 15 residues. Germline V CDR1 and CDR2: SGHRS, YFSETQ. V lost 0 bases to trimming and J lost 8 bases, with 17 bases between them. CDR3 amino acids: CASSLANPTQEGYTF. CDR3 sequence (DNA): TGCGCCAGCAGCTTGGCTAACCCAACCCAAGAAGGCTACACCTTC.